These 5 T cell receptor beta chains were all obtained from the same sample, sequenced in a study of Ad26.COV2.S vaccination and SARS-CoV-2 variants (dated by TCRdb to the early 2020s). Receptor amplification or capture employed the immunoSEQ multiplex PCR assay. TCRdb re-hosts the immuneACCESS table, in-frame sequences only. Its copies lack some clones; in the studies checked, an unresolved V gene accounts for under half of them, and the cause for the rest is not known. The sample records about 260,000 clones, around nine tenths of which are singletons. The top ten constitute just under 3% of the sample. The treatment or condition label here, explained by the study, means: roughly 18 received Ad26.COV2.S at low or high dose, single or two shots; roughly five received placebo; per-sample allocation not given. Repertoires of vaccine and placebo recipients were sequenced from samples taken on day 63 after the first injection.

This specimen was peripheral blood, taken in a trial of Ad26.COV2.S vaccine versus placebo. Receptors were obtained from a person aged 18-65 years who received the Ad26.COV2.S COVID-19 vaccine or a placebo.

This clone has only one observation. V usage is TRBV19 and J usage is TRBJ1-1; D might be TRBD1 (6 bases). The CDR3 is 14 residues long. Germline-derived CDR1 and CDR2 are LNHDA and SQIVND (reference sequence). V was pared by 3 bases and J by 11 bases, with 19 bases between. In DNA, the CDR3 is TGTGCCAGTAGTATTTGGGACAAGTATTCTGTGGCTTTCTTT. Translation: CASSIWDKYSVAFF.

The chain employs TRBV18 and TRBJ1-6; D remains ambiguous. Germline V CDR1 and CDR2: KGHSH, LQKENI. CDR3 size: 11 residues. The V gene lost 4 bases and the J gene lost 14 bases, with 9 bases spanning the gap. CDR3 nucleotides: TGTGCCAGCTCACTCACTACGGCCCTCCACTTT. It translates to CASSLTTALHF.

The rearrangement links TRBV27 to TRBJ1-1; D may be TRBD1 (5 bases). CDR3 length: 15 amino acids. V lost 5 bases and J lost 1, with 14 bases in between. Looked up from germline, CDR1 is MNHEY and CDR2 is SMNVEV (reference sequence). The CDR3, as DNA: TGTGCCAGCAGTCCCCGACCCGGGGCGAACACTGAAGCTTTCTTT. This gives the protein CASSPRPGANTEAFF.

The V call is TRBV29-1, the J call TRBJ1-4; no definite D call. Trimming stripped 6 bases from V and 8 bases from J, with 10 bases between. The germline CDR1 and CDR2 sequences are SQVTM and ANQGSEA. The CDR3 extends over 11 amino acids. In nucleotides, the CDR3 is TGCAGCGTGCGCAGTGGGGAAAAACTGTTTTTT. It specifies CSVRSGEKLFF.

CDR3 sequence: CASKGQTNTGELFF. The CDR3 DNA sequence: TGTGCCAGCAAAGGACAGACGAACACCGGGGAGCTGTTTTTT. The genes are TRBV27 and TRBJ2-2; tentative D call: TRBD1 (6 bases). The V end lost 7 bases, the J end lost 0 bases, and 9 bases lay between the germline ends. CDR1 is MNHEY, CDR2 SMNVEV, per germline (reference sequence). The CDR3 loop spans 14 amino acids.